This T cell receptor beta chain was obtained from a study of glioma-infiltrating T cells after dendritic cell vaccination listed by TCRdb under 2016. Concerning the study at large: The cohort included 15 or so glioblastoma patients drawn from Phase I and II dendritic cell vaccination trials, of whom 9 were newly diagnosed and 6 had recurrent disease. Autologous tumor lysate-pulsed dendritic cell vaccination was administered to the patients between about 2003 and 2013. The vaccine was prepared from monocyte-derived dendritic cells that were cultured for approximately seven days with IL-4 and GM-CSF and then pulsed overnight with autologous tumor lysate. Each patient was given three intradermal dendritic cell vaccine injections, spaced two weeks apart, in the arm below the axilla. Deep sequencing of TCR beta CDR3 regions was used to quantify tumor-infiltrating lymphocyte content and compare tumor and blood repertoires in dendritic cell-vaccinated glioblastoma patients. Survival after dendritic cell vaccination was correlated with TCR sequencing metrics such as TIL content and the overlap between tumor and blood repertoires. The paper as a whole reports these results and caveats: After dendritic cell vaccination, a higher estimated pretreatment TIL content predicted longer time to progression and longer overall survival. The cohort was small and heterogeneous, only a few patients had full blood and tumor sets, and even fewer had initial-recurrent tumor pairs. No direct relationship between TCR clonality and survival was found, suggesting a diverse polyclonal response may matter. The TCR overlap response model with three groups was called speculative and said to need prospective validation.

The CDR3 runs 14 amino acids, cysteine and phenylalanine included. Left in the record is the CDR3 DNA by itself, 42 bases read in frame from the first base. CDR1 and CDR2 are read off the germline V gene as MNHNS and SASEGT. V and J lose 8 bases and 5 bases, and a span of 16 bases separates them. The immunoSEQ assay amplified TCRB CDR3 regions from approximately 1.8 micrograms of genomic DNA, or from all available DNA when less than that amount was available. The multiplex PCR employed 60 forward primers targeting TCR V beta segments and 13 reverse primers targeting J beta segments. Synthetic control templates were spiked into each sample at limiting dilution to estimate reads per starting template. The Illumina HiSeq System generated sequencing reads of 87 bp. In the authors' own workflow: PCR and sequencing errors were removed by merging closely related sequences with a nearest neighbor algorithm. TCR overlap was measured as the percentage of unique tumor TCR beta sequences also present in the same patient's peripheral blood. What TCRdb holds here is the immuneACCESS table cut down to in-frame rearrangements. Part of the clones is not present; checked against another copy, under half of the missing clones reflect an unresolved V gene, and the others are unexplained. V and J calls plus clone size are reproduced from that table; the DNA served to infer D and trimming. Within this sample are 80,000 to 100,000 clones, with approximately 81% of them counted one time only. In total, the top ten clones hold about 6.5% of the sample.

Selection of patients required sufficient residual fresh-frozen tumor tissue and over two years of available survival data. An isocitrate dehydrogenase mutation was not carried by any of the glioblastoma patients, although molecular status was otherwise variable. PBMC collection took place before vaccination, two weeks after the third vaccination, and at tumor progression if progression occurred. Genomic DNA was extracted with the Qiagen DNeasy Blood extraction Kit. Regarding this clone: Its target antigen remains unknown. It has no much larger one-base neighbor in the sample; base qualities were not kept.

This TCR derives from a human donor with glioblastoma. The sequences come from blood, collected before dendritic cell vaccination. The chain links TRBV6-1 with TRBJ1-5; no D gene is confidently identified. The DNA sequence follows: TGTGCCAGCGGGCAGGCCGGCTCGTATCAGCCCCAGCATTTT. Protein translation: CASGQAGSYQPQHF.